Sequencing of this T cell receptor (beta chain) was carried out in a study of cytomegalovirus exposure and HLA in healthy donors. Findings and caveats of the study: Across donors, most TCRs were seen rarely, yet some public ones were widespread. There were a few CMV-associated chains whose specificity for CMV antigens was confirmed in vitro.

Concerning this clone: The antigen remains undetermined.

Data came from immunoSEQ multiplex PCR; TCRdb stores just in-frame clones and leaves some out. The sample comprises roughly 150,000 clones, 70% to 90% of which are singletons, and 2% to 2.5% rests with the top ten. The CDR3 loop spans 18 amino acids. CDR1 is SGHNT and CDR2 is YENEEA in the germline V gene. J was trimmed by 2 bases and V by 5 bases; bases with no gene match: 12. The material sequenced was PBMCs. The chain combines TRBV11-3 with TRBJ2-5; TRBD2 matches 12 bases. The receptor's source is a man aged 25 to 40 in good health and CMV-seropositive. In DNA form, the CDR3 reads TGTGCCAGCAGCGGGGCTAGCGGGGGGGCAGGAGGGCAAGAGACCCAGTACTTC. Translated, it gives CASSGASGGAGGQETQYF.